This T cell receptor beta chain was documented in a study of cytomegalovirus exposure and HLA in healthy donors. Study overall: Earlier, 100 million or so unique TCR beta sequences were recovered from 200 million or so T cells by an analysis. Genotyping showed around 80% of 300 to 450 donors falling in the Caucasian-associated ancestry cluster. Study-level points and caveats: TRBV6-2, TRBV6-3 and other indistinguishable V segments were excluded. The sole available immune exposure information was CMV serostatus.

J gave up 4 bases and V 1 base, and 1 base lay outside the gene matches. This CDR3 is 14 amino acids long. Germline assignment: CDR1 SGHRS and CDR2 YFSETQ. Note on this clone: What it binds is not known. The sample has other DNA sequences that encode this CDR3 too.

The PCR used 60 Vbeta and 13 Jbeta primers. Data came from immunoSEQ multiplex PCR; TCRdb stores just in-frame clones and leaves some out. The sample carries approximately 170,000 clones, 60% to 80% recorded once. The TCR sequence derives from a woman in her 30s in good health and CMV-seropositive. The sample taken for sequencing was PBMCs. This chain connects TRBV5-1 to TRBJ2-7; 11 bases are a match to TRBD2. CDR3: CASSLTSGSYEQYF. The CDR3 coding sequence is TGCGCCAGCAGCTTGACTAGCGGGAGTTACGAGCAGTACTTC.